The 31 T cell receptor beta chains below come from one sample, sequenced in a study of blood T cell repertoires in COVID-19. Sequencing was performed with immunoSEQ multiplex PCR; in TCRdb, only in-frame clones are kept and a portion is missing. This table holds 40,000 to 50,000 clones, approximately 83% found once. What was sequenced was peripheral blood. These receptors originate from a woman at least 80 years old with acute or convalescent COVID-19.

The chain carries TRBV6-1 and TRBJ1-6; TRBD1 aligns across 11 bases. Germline CDR1 and CDR2: MNHNS and SASEGT. J gave up 1 base and V 4 bases, and 3 bases lay outside the gene matches. This CDR3 comprises 17 residues. CDR3 nucleotide sequence: TGTGCCAGCAGTGGGGACAGGGGGATATCCTATAATTCACCCCTCCACTTT. This codes for CASSGDRGISYNSPLHF.

This clone appeared a single time. This CDR3 is CATSPAGGIGGYF. The CDR3 DNA reads as TGTGCCACCAGCCCGGCAGGGGGGATTGGGGGGTATTTT. The rearrangement links TRBV6-5 to TRBJ2-3, with D possibly being TRBD1 (7 bases). The CDR3 extends over 13 amino acids. Germline values: CDR1 MNHEY, CDR2 SVGAGI. Deletions cut 10 bases from V and 14 bases from J, with 25 bases between.

DNA of the CDR3: TGTGCCAGCAGCGTAGCCCAGGGGGCGGGTGAAAAACTGTTTTTT. It specifies CASSVAQGAGEKLFF. The rearrangement uses TRBV9 and TRBJ1-4; 8 positions agree with TRBD1. The CDR3 extends over 15 amino acids. From germline, CDR1 is SGDLS and CDR2 YYNGEE. The V gene end was trimmed by 0 bases and the J gene end by 7 bases; junction bases not matched to a gene: 5.

The rearrangement links TRBV6-5 to TRBJ1-2; TRBD1 matches at 7 bases. CDR3 length: 13 residues. The germline V gene encodes CDR1 MNHEY and CDR2 SVGAGI. V lost 6 bases, J lost 3 bases, and 4 bases stayed unmatched. The CDR3 here is CASRAGTDYGYTF. The CDR3 DNA follows: TGTGCCAGCAGGGCCGGGACAGACTATGGCTACACCTTC.

This chain uses TRBV19 with TRBJ2-1, with 12 positions matching TRBD2. This CDR3 comprises 16 residues. The trim removed 5 bases at V and 1 base at J, leaving 3 bases unmatched. CDR1 and CDR2 (germline): LNHDA, SQIVND (reference sequence). CDR3 DNA sequence: TGTGCCAGTAGTCAGACTAGCGGGGGATCCTACAATGAGCAGTTCTTC. Protein product: CASSQTSGGSYNEQFF.

This rearrangement joins TRBV7-8 to TRBJ2-2; D might be TRBD2 (7 bases). Trimming took 5 bases from V and 7 from J, leaving 23 bases between them. The CDR3 is 17 amino acids. Per germline, CDR1 SGHVS and CDR2 FQNEAQ. The CDR3 spells CASSPLRGGWTGGELFF. CDR3 nucleotides: TGTGCCAGCAGCCCCCTAAGGGGGGGTTGGACCGGCGGGGAGCTGTTTTTT.

The J gene is TRBJ2-1, the V gene TRBV27; 9 nucleotides line up with TRBD2. The ends lost 7 bases at V and 10 bases at J; junction bases unmatched: 11. The CDR3 totals 14 residues. CDR1 MNHEY and CDR2 SMNVEV come from the germline V gene (reference sequence). In DNA form, the CDR3 reads TGTGCCAGCATACCCCTGGCGGGGGGGAGGGAGCAGTTCTTC. Translating it yields CASIPLAGGREQFF.

The CDR3 DNA reads TGTGCCAGCTCACCAGCGGGCCAGGAGACCCAGTACTTC. The encoded protein is CASSPAGQETQYF. The V call is TRBV18, the J call TRBJ2-5; TRBD2 is a possible D gene (5 bases). The CDR3 covers 13 residues. The V end was cut by 2 bases, the J end by 5 bases, with 9 bases between. Germline V gene lookup returns CDR1 KGHSH and CDR2 LQKENI.

To note about this clone: One end of the junction is discordant with germline, which a read error may explain. The rearrangement links TRBV12-3 or TRBV12-4 to TRBJ2-7; D gene ambiguous. The CDR3 has 13 amino acids. CDR3 DNA: TGTGCCAGCAGTTTAAGAACTTCCTCCGAGCAGTACTTC. Translation gives CASSLRTSSEQYF.

V is TRBV19 and J is TRBJ1-5, with D possibly TRBD1 on 5 matching bases. The CDR3 length is 12 residues. Trimming took 4 bases from V and 6 from J, leaving 7 bases between them. Looked up from germline, CDR1 is LNHDA and CDR2 is SQIVND (reference sequence). The CDR3 loop reads CASSSGGQPQHF. CDR3 nucleotide sequence: TGTGCCAGTAGTAGCGGGGGTCAGCCCCAGCATTTT.

The rearrangement links TRBV9 to TRBJ2-1, with TRBD1 matching 9 bases. The CDR3 contains 15 residues. CDR1 and CDR2 (germline): SGDLS, YYNGEE. V shed 1 base, J shed 6 bases, and the junction held 5 bases outside the gene matches. The CDR3 region has the DNA TGTGCCAGCAGCGTACAAACAGGGGGCCTCAATGAGCAGTTCTTC. Translation: CASSVQTGGLNEQFF.

V and J are TRBV10-2 and TRBJ1-1, with D unclear. Trimming took off 6 bases at V and 9 bases at J, with 11 bases between the two ends. The germline gives CDR1 WSHSY, CDR2 SAAADI. The CDR3 is 11 amino acids. In nucleotides, the CDR3 is TGCGCCAGCAGCGTCGGGAAACAAGCTTTCTTT. Protein sequence: CASSVGKQAFF.

As DNA, the CDR3 is TGTGCCAGCAGTTCTAGCGGGGGGGGAGGCAATGAGCAGTTCTTC. This translates into CASSSSGGGGNEQFF. The J gene is TRBJ2-1, the V gene TRBV6-1, with 12 bases lining up with TRBD2. The CDR3 contains 15 residues. Germline V gene sequence: CDR1 MNHNS, CDR2 SASEGT. V was clipped by 5 bases and J by 6 bases; unmatched bases: 5.

This chain joins TRBV6-6 and TRBJ1-4, with D possibly matching TRBD1 (6 bases). The CDR3 loop spans 14 amino acids. Trimming left V 5 bases short and J 7 bases short, with 14 bases between. Germline CDR1 is MNHNY and CDR2 is SVGAGI (reference sequence). CDR3 sequence (DNA): TGTGCCAGCAGTCCGGGACAATCGGGTGAAAAACTGTTTTTT. Translated, it gives CASSPGQSGEKLFF.

The chain joins TRBV19 to TRBJ1-5; unclear D gene. V lost 10 bases to trimming and J lost 5 bases, with 24 bases between them. The CDR3 loop spans 16 amino acids. CDR1 is LNHDA, CDR2 SQIVND, per germline (reference sequence). CDR3 nucleotide sequence: TGTGCCACCTCTGGTGGGAGATGGTTAAGGGATCAGCCCCAGCATTTT. Its translation is CATSGGRWLRDQPQHF.

This clone came up once. This chain uses TRBV27 with TRBJ2-7; 7 bases are shared with TRBD1. V trimming: 5 bases; J trimming: 9 bases; junction bases outside the gene matches: 10. CDR3 size: 13 residues. In germline, CDR1 is MNHEY, CDR2 SMNVEV (reference sequence). This CDR3 reads CASSPRDSSVQYF. The DNA of the CDR3 is TGTGCCAGCAGTCCCAGGGACAGTTCGGTGCAGTACTTC.

The chain links TRBV6-5 to TRBJ2-4; 9 nucleotides match TRBD1. The germline V gene encodes CDR1 MNHEY and CDR2 SVGAGI. The CDR3 runs to 15 residues. The V gene end was trimmed by 5 bases and the J gene end by 4 bases; junction bases not matched to a gene: 6. The CDR3 sequence: CASSPSGTGKNIQYF. CDR3 in DNA: TGTGCCAGCAGTCCCTCCGGGACAGGGAAAAACATTCAGTACTTC.

V is TRBV5-6 and J is TRBJ1-6; 7 bases are shared with TRBD1. The CDR3 spans 15 residues. CDR1 and CDR2 from the germline V gene are SGHDT and YYEEEE. With 4 bases clipped from V and 6 bases from J, the junction kept 7 bases outside the gene matches. CDR3 nucleotides: TGTGCCAGCAGCCCCCCGGGACAGATTAATTCACCCCTCCACTTT. It is translated as CASSPPGQINSPLHF.

This clone was seen a single time. The chain couples TRBV3-1 (or the pseudogene TRBV3-2) to TRBJ2-2, with 9 bases lining up with TRBD1. Germline V CDR1 and CDR2: LGHDT, YNNKEL (reference sequence). Losses at the gene ends were 6 bases for V and 3 bases for J; bases not matched to a gene: 8. The CDR3 extends over 16 amino acids. CDR3 sequence (DNA): TGTGCCAGCAGGAGCTCACAGGGGGCGGACACCGGGGAGCTGTTTTTT. Encoded protein: CASRSSQGADTGELFF.

This clone has a handful of counts. The chain combines TRBV1 with TRBJ2-2; the D segment call TRBD2 is taken from the table without a DNA check. TRBV1 is an annotated pseudogene. This CDR3 comprises 15 residues. The CDR3 DNA reads as TGCACCAGCAGCCGGAGGGCCGCGAACACCGGGGAGCTGTTTTTT. As protein: CTSSRRAANTGELFF.

The chain uses TRBV19 and TRBJ1-1; D not resolved. This CDR3 has 13 amino acids. Germline V gene data show CDR1 as LNHDA and CDR2 as SQIVND (reference sequence). V was cut by 3 bases and J by 1 base, with 6 bases left in between. The CDR3 loop reads CASSINGNTEAFF. The CDR3 DNA reads TGTGCCAGTAGTATTAACGGGAACACTGAAGCTTTCTTT.

The rearrangement joins TRBV6-5 to TRBJ1-1; 8 nucleotides align to TRBD1. The germline V gene encodes CDR1 MNHEY and CDR2 SVGAGI. Trimming removed 4 bases from V and 0 bases from J; junction bases left unmatched: 7. There are 16 residues in the CDR3. In DNA form, the CDR3 reads TGTGCCAGCAGTTTGTCTCCGGACAGGGTGAACACTGAAGCTTTCTTT. Its protein is CASSLSPDRVNTEAFF.

V gene TRBV3-1 (or the pseudogene TRBV3-2) combines with J gene TRBJ1-1; possibly TRBD1 for D (5 bases). Trimming took off 1 base at V and 6 bases at J, with 9 bases between the two ends. Germline CDR1 is LGHDT and CDR2 is YNNKEL (reference sequence). This CDR3 is 13 amino acids long. CDR3 amino acids: CASSQGREAEAFF. The CDR3 DNA reads TGTGCCAGCAGCCAAGGCAGGGAGGCTGAAGCTTTCTTT.

This clone showed up just once. The chain has TRBV18 and TRBJ1-5; D gene unclear. The CDR3 extends over 13 amino acids. The germline V and J ends were trimmed by 3 bases and 5 bases, with 8 bases remaining between them. Germline V gene data show CDR1 as KGHSH and CDR2 as LQKENI. The CDR3 bases are TGTGCCAGCTCACCTTCTATTGATCAGCCCCAGCATTTT. This sequence encodes CASSPSIDQPQHF.

This clone was seen a handful of times. The chain carries TRBV12-3 or TRBV12-4 and TRBJ1-5; D is unclear. V was shortened by 5 bases and J by 11 bases, with 16 bases between the two germline ends. The CDR3 has 13 amino acids. In DNA, the CDR3 is TGTGCCAGCAGTCCCCTATTTGATGGAGCCCAGCATTTT. Protein product: CASSPLFDGAQHF.

This rearrangement joins TRBV5-1 to TRBJ2-5; 7 bases map to TRBD2. This CDR3 is 14 amino acids long. Per the germline V gene, CDR1 is SGHRS and CDR2 is YFSETQ. V was clipped by 7 bases and J by 4 bases; unmatched bases: 10. The CDR3 region is CASCPEGGIETQYF. The CDR3 region has the DNA TGCGCCAGCTGCCCCGAGGGAGGGATAGAGACCCAGTACTTC.

This sequence joins TRBV5-8 and TRBJ1-2; no clear D gene. The V gene lost 0 bases and the J gene lost 5 bases, with 8 bases spanning the gap. There are 13 residues in the CDR3. From germline, CDR1 is SGHTS and CDR2 YDEGEE. The CDR3 is CASSLGSSYGYTF. The CDR3 coding sequence is TGTGCCAGCAGCTTGGGTTCTTCGTATGGCTACACCTTC.

V and J are TRBV27 and TRBJ1-2; possible D gene TRBD1, 6 bases. CDR1 MNHEY and CDR2 SMNVEV come from the germline V gene (reference sequence). The CDR3 covers 11 residues. With 10 bases removed from V and 7 bases from J, the gap between germline ends came to 13 bases. The CDR3 here is CATWTVFGYTF. DNA of the CDR3: TGTGCCACCTGGACAGTCTTTGGCTACACCTTC.

This sequence joins TRBV4-1 and TRBJ1-4; TRBD1 aligns across 12 bases. CDR3 size: 18 residues. In germline, CDR1 is MGHRA, CDR2 YSYEKL. V trimming: 3 bases; J trimming: 3 bases; junction bases outside the gene matches: 8. CDR3 sequence reads: CASSHRPGQGAPNEKLFF. CDR3 coding DNA: TGCGCCAGCAGCCACCGACCGGGACAGGGGGCCCCTAATGAAAAACTGTTTTTT.

As DNA, the CDR3 is TGTGCCAGCAGCACGTATACTCCGGGACAGGGGGCGGGTACGCAGTATTTT. It is translated as CASSTYTPGQGAGTQYF. This chain uses TRBV7-8 with TRBJ2-3, with 12 bases matching TRBD1. Trimming at V came to 5 bases and at J to 8 bases, leaving 14 bases not matched to a gene. Germline CDR1 reads SGHVS; CDR2 reads FQNEAQ. The CDR3 has 17 residues.

J is TRBJ2-1 and V is TRBV3-1 (or the pseudogene TRBV3-2); 14 nucleotides line up with TRBD2. The CDR3 spans 17 residues. Germline assignment: CDR1 LGHDT and CDR2 YNNKEL (reference sequence). J gave up 7 bases and V 2 bases, and 7 bases lay outside the gene matches. CDR3 residues: CASSQIGTSGGANEQFF. The CDR3, as DNA: TGTGCCAGCAGCCAAATCGGGACTAGCGGGGGTGCAAATGAGCAGTTCTTC.